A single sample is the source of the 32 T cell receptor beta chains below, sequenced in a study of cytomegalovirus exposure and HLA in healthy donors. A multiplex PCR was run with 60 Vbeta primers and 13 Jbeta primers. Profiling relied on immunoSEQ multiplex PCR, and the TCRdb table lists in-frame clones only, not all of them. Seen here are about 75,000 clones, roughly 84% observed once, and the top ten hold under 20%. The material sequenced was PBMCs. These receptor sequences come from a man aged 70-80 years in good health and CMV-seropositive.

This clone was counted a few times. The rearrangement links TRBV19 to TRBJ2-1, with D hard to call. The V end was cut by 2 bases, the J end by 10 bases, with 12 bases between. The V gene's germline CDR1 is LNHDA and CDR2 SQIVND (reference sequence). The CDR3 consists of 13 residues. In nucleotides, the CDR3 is TGTGCCAGTAGTATACTGGGCCCCCGAGAGCAGTTCTTC. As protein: CASSILGPREQFF.

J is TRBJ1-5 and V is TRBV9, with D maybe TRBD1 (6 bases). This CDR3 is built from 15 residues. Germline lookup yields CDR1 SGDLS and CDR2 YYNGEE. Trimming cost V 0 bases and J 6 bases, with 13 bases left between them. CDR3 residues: CASSVGQGFFQPQHF. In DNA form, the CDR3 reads TGTGCCAGCAGCGTAGGGCAGGGGTTCTTTCAGCCCCAGCATTTT.

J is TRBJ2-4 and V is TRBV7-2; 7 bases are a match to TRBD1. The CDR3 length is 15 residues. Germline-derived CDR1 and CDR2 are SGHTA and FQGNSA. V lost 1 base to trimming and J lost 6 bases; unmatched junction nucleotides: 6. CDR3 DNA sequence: TGTGCCAGCAGCTTAGGCCCAGGGGGATTAAACATTCAGTACTTC. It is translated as CASSLGPGGLNIQYF.

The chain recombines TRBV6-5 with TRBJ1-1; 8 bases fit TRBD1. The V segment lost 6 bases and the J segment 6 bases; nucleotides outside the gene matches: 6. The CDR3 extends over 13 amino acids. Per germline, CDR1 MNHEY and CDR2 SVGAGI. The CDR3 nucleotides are TGTGCCAGCAGCCGACAGGGGAATGCTGAAGCTTTCTTT. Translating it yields CASSRQGNAEAFF.

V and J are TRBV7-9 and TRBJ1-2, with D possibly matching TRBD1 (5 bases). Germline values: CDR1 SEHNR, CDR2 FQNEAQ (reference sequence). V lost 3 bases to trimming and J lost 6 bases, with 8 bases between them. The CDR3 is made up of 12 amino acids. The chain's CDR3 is CASSFQGDGYTF. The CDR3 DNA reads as TGTGCCAGCAGCTTTCAGGGTGATGGCTACACCTTC.

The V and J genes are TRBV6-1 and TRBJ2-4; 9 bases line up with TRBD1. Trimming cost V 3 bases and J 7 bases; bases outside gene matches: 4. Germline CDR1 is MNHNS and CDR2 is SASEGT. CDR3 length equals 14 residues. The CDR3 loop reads CASSERDRDNIQYF. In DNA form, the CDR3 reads TGTGCCAGCAGTGAGAGGGACAGGGACAACATTCAGTACTTC.

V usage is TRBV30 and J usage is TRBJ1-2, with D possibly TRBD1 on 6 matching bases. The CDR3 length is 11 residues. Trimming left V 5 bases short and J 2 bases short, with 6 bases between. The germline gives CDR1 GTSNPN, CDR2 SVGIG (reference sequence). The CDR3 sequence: CAWGQNYGYTF. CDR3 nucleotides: TGTGCCTGGGGACAGAACTATGGCTACACCTTC.

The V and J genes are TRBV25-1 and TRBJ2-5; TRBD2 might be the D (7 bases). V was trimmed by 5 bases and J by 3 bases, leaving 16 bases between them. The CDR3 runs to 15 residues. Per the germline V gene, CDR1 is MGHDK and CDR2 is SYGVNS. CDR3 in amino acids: CASSSAGAGEETQYF. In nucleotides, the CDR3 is TGTGCCAGCAGTTCCGCGGGGGCGGGAGAAGAGACCCAGTACTTC.

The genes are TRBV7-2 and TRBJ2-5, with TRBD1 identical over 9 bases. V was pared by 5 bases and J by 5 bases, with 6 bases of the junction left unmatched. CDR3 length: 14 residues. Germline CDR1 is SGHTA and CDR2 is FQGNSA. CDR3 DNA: TGTGCCAGCAGCACGGGACAGGGATTCGAGACCCAGTACTTC. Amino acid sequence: CASSTGQGFETQYF.

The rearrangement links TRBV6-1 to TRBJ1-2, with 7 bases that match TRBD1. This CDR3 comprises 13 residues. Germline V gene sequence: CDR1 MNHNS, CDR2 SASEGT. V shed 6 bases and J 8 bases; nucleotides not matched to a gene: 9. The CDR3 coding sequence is TGTGCCAGCAGCCAGACAGGGAGTTCAGGCTACACCTTC. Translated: CASSQTGSSGYTF.

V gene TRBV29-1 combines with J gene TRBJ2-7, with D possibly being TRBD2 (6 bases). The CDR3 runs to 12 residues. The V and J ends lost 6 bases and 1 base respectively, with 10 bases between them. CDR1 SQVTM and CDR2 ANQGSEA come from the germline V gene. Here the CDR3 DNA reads TGCAGCGTAGGGACTTTTTCCTACGAGCAGTACTTC. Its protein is CSVGTFSYEQYF.

CDR3: CASTLGDFSYEQYF. In nucleotides, the CDR3 is TGTGCCAGCACTCTGGGGGACTTTTCCTACGAGCAGTACTTC. This sequence joins TRBV28 and TRBJ2-7; a possible D gene is TRBD2 (6 bases). Trimming took 7 bases from V and 1 from J, leaving 14 bases between them. CDR1 and CDR2 (germline): MDHEN, SYDVKM. This CDR3 contains 14 residues.

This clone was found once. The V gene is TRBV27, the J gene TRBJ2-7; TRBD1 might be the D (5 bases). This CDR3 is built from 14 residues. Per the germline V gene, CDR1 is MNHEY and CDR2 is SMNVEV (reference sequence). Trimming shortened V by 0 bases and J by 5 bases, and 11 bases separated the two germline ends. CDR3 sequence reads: CASSLSSGWDEQYF. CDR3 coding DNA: TGTGCCAGCAGTTTATCCTCAGGGTGGGACGAGCAGTACTTC.

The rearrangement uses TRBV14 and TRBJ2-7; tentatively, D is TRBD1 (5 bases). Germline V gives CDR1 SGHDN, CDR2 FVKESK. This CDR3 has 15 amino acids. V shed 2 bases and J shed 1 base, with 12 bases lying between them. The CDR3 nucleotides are TGTGCCAGCAGCCAACTTGGGCAGGGTTCCTACGAGCAGTACTTC. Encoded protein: CASSQLGQGSYEQYF.

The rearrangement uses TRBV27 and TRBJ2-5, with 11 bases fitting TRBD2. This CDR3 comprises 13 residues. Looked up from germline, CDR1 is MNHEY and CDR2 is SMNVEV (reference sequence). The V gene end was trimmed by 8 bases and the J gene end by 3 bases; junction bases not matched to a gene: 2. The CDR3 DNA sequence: TGTGCCAGCGGGGGACTAGCGGAAGAGACCCAGTACTTC. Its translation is CASGGLAEETQYF.

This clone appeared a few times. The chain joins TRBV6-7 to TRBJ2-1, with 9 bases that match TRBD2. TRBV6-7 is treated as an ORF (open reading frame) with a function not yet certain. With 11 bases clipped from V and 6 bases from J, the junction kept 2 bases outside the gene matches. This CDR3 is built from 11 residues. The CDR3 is CAAGGPNEQFF. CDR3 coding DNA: TGTGCCGCGGGGGGGCCCAATGAGCAGTTCTTC.

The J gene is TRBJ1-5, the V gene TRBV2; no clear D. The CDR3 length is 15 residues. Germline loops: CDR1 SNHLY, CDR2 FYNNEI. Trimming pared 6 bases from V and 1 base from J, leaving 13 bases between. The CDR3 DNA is TGTGCCAGCAGGGCGAGACGGGAGAGCAATCAGCCCCAGCATTTT. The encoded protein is CASRARRESNQPQHF.

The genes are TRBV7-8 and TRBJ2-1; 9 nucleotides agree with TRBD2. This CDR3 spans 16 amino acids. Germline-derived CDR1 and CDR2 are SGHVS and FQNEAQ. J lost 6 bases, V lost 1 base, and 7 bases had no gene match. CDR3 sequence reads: CASSLVLVTSGNEQFF. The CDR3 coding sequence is TGTGCCAGCAGCTTAGTCCTTGTGACTAGCGGCAATGAGCAGTTCTTC. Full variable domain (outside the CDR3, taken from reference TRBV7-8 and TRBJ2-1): GAGVSQSPRYKVAKRGQDVALRCDPISGHVSLFWYQQALGQGPEFLTYFQNEAQLDKSGLPSDRFFAERPEGSVSTLKIQRTQQEDSAVYLCASSLVLVTSGNEQFFGPGTRLTVL.

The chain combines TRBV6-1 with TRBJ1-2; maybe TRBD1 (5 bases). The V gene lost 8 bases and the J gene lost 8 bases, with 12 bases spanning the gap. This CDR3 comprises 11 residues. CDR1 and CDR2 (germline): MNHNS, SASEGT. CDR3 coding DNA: TGTGCCAGCTTCGGGGGATACGGCTACACCTTC. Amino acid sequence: CASFGGYGYTF.

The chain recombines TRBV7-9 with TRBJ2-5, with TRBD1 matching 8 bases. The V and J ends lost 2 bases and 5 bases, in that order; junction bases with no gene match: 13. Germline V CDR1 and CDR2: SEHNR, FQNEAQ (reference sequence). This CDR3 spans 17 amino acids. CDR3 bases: TGTGCCAGCAGCTTACCACCCTATAGGACAGGGAGGGAGACCCAGTACTTC. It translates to CASSLPPYRTGRETQYF.

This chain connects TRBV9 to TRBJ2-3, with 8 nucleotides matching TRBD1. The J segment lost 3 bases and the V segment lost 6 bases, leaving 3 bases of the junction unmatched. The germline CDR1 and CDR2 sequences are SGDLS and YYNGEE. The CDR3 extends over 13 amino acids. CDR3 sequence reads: CASNRQGTDTQYF. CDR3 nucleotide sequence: TGTGCCAGCAATAGACAGGGGACAGATACGCAGTATTTT.

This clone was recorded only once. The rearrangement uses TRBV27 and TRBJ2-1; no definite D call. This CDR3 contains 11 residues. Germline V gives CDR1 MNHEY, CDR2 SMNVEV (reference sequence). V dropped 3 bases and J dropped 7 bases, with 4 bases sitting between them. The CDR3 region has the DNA TGTGCCAGCAGTTTTCTAAATGAGCAGTTCTTC. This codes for CASSFLNEQFF.

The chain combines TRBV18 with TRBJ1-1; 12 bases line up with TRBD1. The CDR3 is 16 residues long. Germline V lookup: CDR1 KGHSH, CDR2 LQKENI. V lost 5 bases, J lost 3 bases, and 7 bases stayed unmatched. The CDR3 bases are TGTGCCAGCTCAACTAGGGACAGGGGGCATGACACTGAAGCTTTCTTT. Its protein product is CASSTRDRGHDTEAFF.

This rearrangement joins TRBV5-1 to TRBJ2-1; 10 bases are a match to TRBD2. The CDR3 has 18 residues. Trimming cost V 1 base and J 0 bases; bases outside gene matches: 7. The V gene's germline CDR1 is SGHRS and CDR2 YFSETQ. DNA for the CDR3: TGCGCCAGCAGCTTGCCTACTAGCGGGACGAACTCCTACAATGAGCAGTTCTTC. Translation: CASSLPTSGTNSYNEQFF.

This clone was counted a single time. The CDR3 region is CASSLTGGRETQYF. In DNA form, the CDR3 reads TGTGCCAGCAGCTTGACAGGGGGCAGGGAGACCCAGTACTTC. The rearrangement uses TRBV9 and TRBJ2-5; 10 bases align to TRBD1. V dropped 4 bases and J dropped 5; count of bases not matched to a gene: 5. Germline assignment: CDR1 SGDLS and CDR2 YYNGEE. The CDR3 spans 14 residues.

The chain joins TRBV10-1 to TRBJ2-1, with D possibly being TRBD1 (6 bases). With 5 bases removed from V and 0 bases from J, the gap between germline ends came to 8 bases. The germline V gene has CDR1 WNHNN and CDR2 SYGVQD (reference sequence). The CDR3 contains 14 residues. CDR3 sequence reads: CASSRGSSYNEQFF. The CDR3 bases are TGCGCCAGCAGTAGGGGGAGCTCCTACAATGAGCAGTTCTTC.

The chain's CDR3 is CASSQGQGGAEQFF. The CDR3 DNA is TGCGCCAGCAGCCAGGGACAGGGAGGCGCTGAGCAGTTCTTC. The rearrangement uses TRBV5-1 and TRBJ2-1; 9 nucleotides line up with TRBD1. V shed 4 bases, J shed 9 bases, and the junction held 8 bases outside the gene matches. From germline, CDR1 is SGHRS and CDR2 YFSETQ. This CDR3 contains 14 residues.

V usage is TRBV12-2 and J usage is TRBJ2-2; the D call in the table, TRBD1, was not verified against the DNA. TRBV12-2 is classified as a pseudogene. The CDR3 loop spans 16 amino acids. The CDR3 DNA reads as TGTGCAAGTCGCTCGCGCCAGGGCCTTAACACCGGGGAGCTGTTTTTT. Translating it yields CASRSRQGLNTGELFF.

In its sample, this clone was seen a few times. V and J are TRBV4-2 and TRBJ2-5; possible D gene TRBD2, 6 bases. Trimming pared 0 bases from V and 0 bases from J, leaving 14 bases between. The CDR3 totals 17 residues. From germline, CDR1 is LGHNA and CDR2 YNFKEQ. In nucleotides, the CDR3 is TGTGCCAGCAGCCAAGATTGGGGTAGCGGTAACCAAGAGACCCAGTACTTC. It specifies CASSQDWGSGNQETQYF.

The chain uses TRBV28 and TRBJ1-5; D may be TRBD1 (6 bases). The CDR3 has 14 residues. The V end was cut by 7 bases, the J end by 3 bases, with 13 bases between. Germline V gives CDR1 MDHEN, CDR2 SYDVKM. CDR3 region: CASMDSETNQPQHF. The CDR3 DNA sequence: TGTGCCAGCATGGACAGCGAGACCAATCAGCCCCAGCATTTT. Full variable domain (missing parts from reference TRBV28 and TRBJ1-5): DVKVTQSSRYLVKRTGEKVFLECVQDMDHENMFWYRQDPGLGLRLIYFSYDVKMKEKGDIPEGYSVSREKKERFSLILESASTNQTSMYLCASMDSETNQPQHFGDGTRLSIL.

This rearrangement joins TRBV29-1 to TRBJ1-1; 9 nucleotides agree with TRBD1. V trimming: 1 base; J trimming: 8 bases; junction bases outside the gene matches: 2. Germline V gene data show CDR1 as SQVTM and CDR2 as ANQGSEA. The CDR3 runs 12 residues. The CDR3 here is CSVEGQGVEAFF. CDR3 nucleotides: TGCAGCGTTGAAGGACAGGGGGTCGAAGCTTTCTTT.

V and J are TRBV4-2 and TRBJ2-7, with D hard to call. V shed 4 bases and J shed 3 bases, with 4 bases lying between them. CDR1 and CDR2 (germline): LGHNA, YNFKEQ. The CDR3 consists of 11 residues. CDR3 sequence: CASSLNYEQYF. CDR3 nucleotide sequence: TGTGCCAGCAGCCTCAACTACGAGCAGTACTTC.